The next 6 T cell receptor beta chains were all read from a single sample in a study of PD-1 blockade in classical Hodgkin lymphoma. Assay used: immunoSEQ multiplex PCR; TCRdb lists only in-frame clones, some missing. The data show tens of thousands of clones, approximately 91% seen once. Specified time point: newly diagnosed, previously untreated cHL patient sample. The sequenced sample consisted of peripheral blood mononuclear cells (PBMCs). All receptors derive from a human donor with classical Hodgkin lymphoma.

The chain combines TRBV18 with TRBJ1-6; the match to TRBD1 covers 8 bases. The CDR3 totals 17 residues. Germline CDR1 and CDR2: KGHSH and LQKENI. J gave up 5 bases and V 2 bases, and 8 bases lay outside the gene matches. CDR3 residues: CASSPTSGGPNNSPLHF. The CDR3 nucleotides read TGTGCCAGCTCACCAACGTCAGGGGGCCCAAATAATTCACCCCTCCACTTT.

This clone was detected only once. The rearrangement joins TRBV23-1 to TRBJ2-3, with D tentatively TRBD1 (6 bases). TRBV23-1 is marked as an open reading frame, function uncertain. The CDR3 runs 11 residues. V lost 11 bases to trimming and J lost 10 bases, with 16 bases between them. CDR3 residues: CAASKGDPQYF. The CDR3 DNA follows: TGCGCCGCCTCCAAGGGGGATCCGCAGTATTTT.

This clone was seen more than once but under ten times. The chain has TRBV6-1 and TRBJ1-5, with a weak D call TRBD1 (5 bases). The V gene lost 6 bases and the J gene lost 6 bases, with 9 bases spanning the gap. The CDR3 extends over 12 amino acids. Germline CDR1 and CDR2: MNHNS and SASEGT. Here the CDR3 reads CASSQGGQPQHF. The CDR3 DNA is TGTGCCAGCAGCCAGGGCGGTCAGCCCCAGCATTTT.

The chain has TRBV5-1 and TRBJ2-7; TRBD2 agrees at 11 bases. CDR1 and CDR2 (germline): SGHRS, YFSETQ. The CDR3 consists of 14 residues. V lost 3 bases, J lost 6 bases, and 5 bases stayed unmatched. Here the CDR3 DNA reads TGCGCCAGCAGCTCCACTAGCGGGAGTGGCGAGCAGTACGTC. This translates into CASSSTSGSGEQYV.

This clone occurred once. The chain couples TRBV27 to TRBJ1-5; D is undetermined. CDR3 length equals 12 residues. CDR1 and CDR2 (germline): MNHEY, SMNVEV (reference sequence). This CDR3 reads CASTGWGQPQHF. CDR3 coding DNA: TGTGCGAGTACTGGGTGGGGTCAGCCCCAGCATTTT.

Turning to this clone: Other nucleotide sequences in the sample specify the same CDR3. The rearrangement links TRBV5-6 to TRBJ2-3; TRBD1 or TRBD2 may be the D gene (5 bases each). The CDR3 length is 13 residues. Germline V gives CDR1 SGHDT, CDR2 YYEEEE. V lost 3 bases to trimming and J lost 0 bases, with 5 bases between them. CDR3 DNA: TGTGCCAGCAGCTGGGACAGCACAGATACGCAGTATTTT. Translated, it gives CASSWDSTDTQYF.